A single sample gave rise to the 32 T cell receptor beta chains below, sequenced in a study of post-analysis software for immune sequencing data. Points from the study as a whole: Relative to controls, patients had 4 or 5 TRBV segments at higher frequency, with TRBV5-6, TRBV5-1 and TRBV20-1 among these.

The antigens of these receptors remain unknown. The library was made from cDNA and included unique molecular identifiers. TCRdb fed the PCR reads into MiXCR, producing one record per CDR3 protein. The table lists hundreds of thousands of distinct CDR3 sequences, approximately 60% of them singletons. The source material was blood. These receptors were obtained from a girl aged 2-10 years with multiple sclerosis.

V and J are TRBV25-1 and TRBJ2-5; perhaps TRBD1 as D (6 bases). Germline-derived CDR1 and CDR2 are MGHDK and SYGVNS. The V and J ends lost 2 bases and 5 bases respectively, with 15 bases between them. The CDR3 length is 15 residues. As DNA, the CDR3 is TGTGCCAGCAGTGAAACCGCGAGAGGACAGGAGACCCAGTACTTC. This translates into CASSETARGQETQYF.

V gene TRBV6-6 combines with J gene TRBJ2-7; possibly TRBD2 for D (6 bases). Germline V gene data show CDR1 as MNHNY and CDR2 as SVGAGI (reference sequence). The V end lost 6 bases, the J end lost 4 bases, and 22 bases lay between the germline ends. The CDR3 consists of 16 residues. As DNA, the CDR3 is TGTGCCAGCAGGTCTAGCGCCCCGGGTCTCGATTACGAGCAGTACTTC. Amino acids: CASRSSAPGLDYEQYF.

This clonotype has more than one count but fewer than ten. The V and J genes are TRBV29-1 and TRBJ2-4; D is possibly TRBD2 (5 bases). Deletions cut 8 bases from V and 3 bases from J, with 26 bases between. The germline CDR1 and CDR2 sequences are SQVTM and ANQGSEA. The CDR3 consists of 17 residues. CDR3 sequence (DNA): TGCAGCATAAGACGGGGTTTAGGAAGGATTGGCAAAAACATTCAGTACTTC. It is translated as CSIRRGLGRIGKNIQYF.

This clonotype was seen a handful of times. The V and J genes are TRBV10-2 and TRBJ2-7, with D maybe TRBD1 (5 bases). V was pared by 0 bases and J by 4 bases, with 13 bases between. Germline loops: CDR1 WSHSY, CDR2 SAAADI. The CDR3 is made up of 15 amino acids. The CDR3 sequence is CASSESVGAIYEQYF. CDR3 in DNA: TGCGCCAGCAGTGAGTCGGTAGGGGCCATATACGAGCAGTACTTC.

This chain uses TRBV20-1 with TRBJ2-1; D is perhaps TRBD1 (6 bases). The CDR3 is 12 amino acids. Between the trimmed V and J ends, which lost 5 bases and 6 bases, there was a span of 11 bases. Germline lookup yields CDR1 DFQATT and CDR2 SNEGSKA (reference sequence). This CDR3 is CSARGQSNEQFF. The CDR3 DNA reads as TGCAGTGCTCGAGGACAGAGCAATGAGCAGTTCTTC.

This clonotype was counted once. The rearrangement links TRBV21-1 to TRBJ2-5; the table's D gene call, TRBD1, was not cross checked with the DNA. TRBV21-1 is an annotated pseudogene. This CDR3 spans 14 amino acids. CDR3 residues: CASGPTGLEETQYF. The CDR3 DNA is TGTGCCAGCGGGCCTACAGGGTTGGAAGAGACCCAGTACTTC.

Only a few counts were recorded for this clonotype. The chain carries TRBV5-1 and TRBJ2-1; D may be TRBD1 or TRBD2 (5 bases each). CDR1 is SGHRS, CDR2 YFSETQ, per germline. The CDR3 is 16 residues long. With 2 bases removed from V and 4 bases from J, the gap between germline ends came to 16 bases. The CDR3 protein is CASSLGPGTGYNEQFF. CDR3 bases: TGCGCCAGCAGCTTAGGCCCCGGGACGGGTTACAATGAGCAGTTCTTC.

The chain couples TRBV29-1 to TRBJ1-1; weak D call: TRBD1 (5 bases). V was pared by 6 bases and J by 1 base, with 15 bases between. The length of the CDR3 is 14 residues. Germline V gene data show CDR1 as SQVTM and CDR2 as ANQGSEA. The CDR3: CSVAQAGPNTEAFF. The CDR3, as DNA: TGCAGCGTGGCCCAAGCGGGGCCGAACACTGAAGCTTTCTTT. Full variable domain (rest looked up from reference TRBV29-1 and TRBJ1-1): SAVISQKPSRDICQRGTSLTIQCQVDSQVTMMFWYRQQPGQSLTLIATANQGSEATYESGFVIDKFPISRPNLTFSTLTVSNMSPEDSSIYLCSVAQAGPNTEAFFGQGTRLTVV.

The chain carries TRBV20-1 and TRBJ2-1; the D gene is possibly TRBD2 (5 bases). CDR1 and CDR2 (germline): DFQATT, SNEGSKA (reference sequence). This CDR3 comprises 11 residues. The V gene lost 6 bases and the J gene lost 12 bases, with 15 bases spanning the gap. The CDR3 sequence: CSAVLVGGQFF. CDR3 DNA sequence: TGCAGTGCAGTACTAGTCGGTGGGCAGTTCTTC.

The chain carries TRBV29-1 and TRBJ2-3; no clear D. This CDR3 comprises 11 residues. V shed 8 bases and J shed 4 bases, with 10 bases lying between them. Looked up from germline, CDR1 is SQVTM and CDR2 is ANQGSEA. The CDR3 region is CSTGNADTQYF. In DNA form, the CDR3 reads TGCAGCACCGGCAACGCAGATACGCAGTATTTT.

This clonotype was counted between two and nine times. J is TRBJ2-6 and V is TRBV27; the match to TRBD1 covers 11 bases. J lost 6 bases, V lost 5 bases, and 9 bases had no gene match. The germline V gene encodes CDR1 MNHEY and CDR2 SMNVEV (reference sequence). The CDR3 loop spans 17 amino acids. The CDR3 region is CASSPSGQGVSANVLTF. The CDR3, as DNA: TGTGCCAGCAGTCCGTCGGGACAGGGGGTTTCGGCCAACGTCCTGACTTTC.

The table lists this clonotype with a few counts. This chain uses TRBV25-1 with TRBJ2-1; D may be TRBD2 (6 bases). CDR1 is MGHDK, CDR2 SYGVNS, per germline. The CDR3 sequence is 15 residues long. Deletions cut 4 bases from V and 4 bases from J, with 14 bases between. In DNA form, the CDR3 reads TGTGCCAGCAGTGGGGGCGGGGACCTTTACAATGAGCAGTTCTTC. It yields the protein CASSGGGDLYNEQFF.

In nucleotides, the CDR3 is TGCGCCAGCAGCTCCACCCTTGTTTACCCCTACGAGCAGTACTTC. It encodes CASSSTLVYPYEQYF. The chain joins TRBV4-1 to TRBJ2-7; D remains unclear. The CDR3 covers 15 residues. Trimming stripped 5 bases from V and 2 bases from J, with 16 bases between. Germline V CDR1 and CDR2: MGHRA, YSYEKL.

Written as DNA, the CDR3 is TGTGCCAGCAGCCCATATGACACAGGGAATAGGGAGCTGTTTTTT. This encodes CASSPYDTGNRELFF. The V gene is TRBV7-2, the J gene TRBJ2-2, with D tentatively TRBD1 (6 bases). V was trimmed by 5 bases and J by 9 bases, leaving 19 bases between them. Per germline, CDR1 SGHTA and CDR2 FQGNSA. The CDR3 covers 15 residues.

Only a few counts were recorded for this clonotype. The chain couples TRBV7-2 to TRBJ2-4; D is tentatively TRBD1 or TRBD2 (5 bases each). CDR1 and CDR2 from the germline V gene are SGHTA and FQGNSA. The CDR3 has 13 residues. V dropped 3 bases and J dropped 7 bases, with 10 bases sitting between them. The CDR3 sequence is CASSFRGANIQYF. The CDR3 nucleotides read TGTGCCAGCAGCTTCCGAGGGGCGAACATTCAGTACTTC.

The chain has TRBV6-6 and TRBJ1-4; 9 bases align to TRBD1. V lost 6 bases to trimming and J lost 1 base; unmatched junction nucleotides: 6. The CDR3 loop spans 16 amino acids. Germline V gives CDR1 MNHNY, CDR2 SVGAGI (reference sequence). The CDR3 region is CASSPGQGLTNEKLFF. DNA of the CDR3: TGTGCCAGCAGCCCGGGACAGGGTTTAACTAATGAAAAACTGTTTTTT.

This chain uses TRBV12-3 or TRBV12-4 with TRBJ1-2, with D unresolved. V was cut by 5 bases and J by 4 bases, with 17 bases left in between. The CDR3 has 15 amino acids. The CDR3 spells CASSPQQRTVYGYTF. CDR3 DNA sequence: TGTGCCAGCAGTCCACAACAGAGAACGGTCTATGGCTACACCTTC.

The count of this clonotype is one. This chain links TRBV9 with TRBJ1-2; the D is unclear. The CDR3 spans 15 residues. The V end was cut by 4 bases, the J end by 3 bases, with 16 bases between. Germline CDR1 reads SGDLS; CDR2 reads YYNGEE. The CDR3 spells CASSFLDLSHYGYTF. DNA for the CDR3: TGTGCCAGCAGCTTCCTAGACTTGTCCCACTATGGCTACACCTTC.

The chain joins TRBV21-1 to TRBJ2-1; the table's D call of TRBD2 was not tested on the DNA. TRBV21-1 is described as a pseudogene. This CDR3 is built from 16 residues. For the CDR3, the DNA is TGTGCCAGCAGCAAAGCGGGGACTAGCGGGAGTAATGAGCAGTTCTTC. Translation gives CASSKAGTSGSNEQFF.

V usage is TRBV6-1 and J usage is TRBJ1-2; 8 positions agree with TRBD1. CDR1 is MNHNS and CDR2 is SASEGT in the germline V gene. The ends lost 4 bases at V and 2 bases at J; junction bases unmatched: 6. The CDR3 spans 15 residues. The CDR3 DNA reads as TGTGCCAGCAGTGCATGGGGACAGGAGAACTATGGCTACACCTTC. This sequence encodes CASSAWGQENYGYTF.

This clonotype was picked up a small number of times. The chain uses TRBV12-3 or TRBV12-4 and TRBJ2-1; TRBD1 might be the D (6 bases). Trimming cost V 5 bases and J 5 bases, with 22 bases left between them. CDR3 length: 17 residues. CDR3 region: CASSGRTALFRDNEQFF. CDR3 nucleotide sequence: TGTGCCAGCAGTGGTCGGACAGCCCTTTTCAGGGACAATGAGCAGTTCTTC.

In DNA form, the CDR3 reads TGTGCCAGCAGCCAGGCTATCGGGGGGACTAGCACAGATACGCAGTATTTT. Translation gives CASSQAIGGTSTDTQYF. The V call is TRBV4-2, the J call TRBJ2-3; TRBD2 matches 7 bases. From germline, CDR1 is LGHNA and CDR2 YNFKEQ. The CDR3 contains 17 residues. After removal of 3 bases from V and 0 bases from J, the junction contained 9 bases not matched to a gene.

This clonotype was counted only a few times. The chain joins TRBV7-2 to TRBJ1-1, with D uncertain. CDR1 is SGHTA and CDR2 is FQGNSA in the germline V gene. CDR3 length equals 14 residues. V was trimmed by 5 bases and J by 4 bases, leaving 14 bases between them. The CDR3: CASSLQDLSTEAFF. The CDR3 nucleotides are TGTGCCAGCAGCCTTCAGGATCTGAGCACTGAAGCTTTCTTT.

This clonotype was seen a handful of times. The chain links TRBV15 to TRBJ1-4; the D gene is possibly TRBD1 (6 bases). The V and J ends lost 6 bases and 4 bases respectively, with 18 bases between them. CDR1 is LNHNV, CDR2 YYDKDF, per germline (reference sequence). This CDR3 is built from 16 residues. Written as DNA, the CDR3 is TGTGCCACCAGACTCCTCACAGGGCAAATTAATGAAAAACTGTTTTTT. It specifies CATRLLTGQINEKLFF.

The chain uses TRBV6-2 or TRBV6-3 and TRBJ2-6, with D hard to call. CDR1 is MNHEY, CDR2 SVGEGT, per germline. The CDR3 consists of 17 residues. The V end lost 5 bases, the J end lost 1 base, and 15 bases lay between the germline ends. CDR3 amino acids: CASSHSRQSSGANVLTF. CDR3 coding DNA: TGTGCCAGCAGTCATTCGCGGCAATCTTCTGGGGCCAACGTCCTGACTTTC.

This rearrangement joins TRBV27 to TRBJ2-4; D is uncertain. V was trimmed by 2 bases and J by 2 bases, leaving 10 bases between them. The germline V gene encodes CDR1 MNHEY and CDR2 SMNVEV (reference sequence). This CDR3 is built from 15 residues. DNA for the CDR3: TGTGCCAGCAGTTTAAGTATGGGGACCAAAAACATTCAGTACTTC. Its translation: CASSLSMGTKNIQYF.

The V gene is TRBV20-1, the J gene TRBJ2-1; 8 bases match TRBD2. V lost 6 bases and J lost 7; bases outside the gene matches: 14. Per germline, CDR1 DFQATT and CDR2 SNEGSKA (reference sequence). The CDR3 is made up of 15 amino acids. The CDR3 nucleotides read TGCAGTGCCCGATTAGCGGGAACTCGGAAAAATGAGCAGTTCTTC. Translated: CSARLAGTRKNEQFF.

V is TRBV18 and J is TRBJ2-7; 10 nucleotides align to TRBD1. The CDR3 runs to 15 residues. Germline-derived CDR1 and CDR2 are KGHSH and LQKENI. With 0 bases clipped from V and 4 bases from J, the junction kept 3 bases outside the gene matches. The CDR3 DNA follows: TGTGCCAGCTCACCACCGGACAGGGGGTGTTACGAGCAGTACTTC. It yields the protein CASSPPDRGCYEQYF.

The chain combines TRBV12-3 or TRBV12-4 with TRBJ1-1; TRBD1 is a possible D gene (5 bases). Trimming stripped 8 bases from V and 3 bases from J, with 13 bases between. The CDR3 is 13 residues long. The chain's CDR3 is CASRGVQDTEAFF. DNA for the CDR3: TGTGCCAGCCGGGGGGTACAAGACACTGAAGCTTTCTTT.

This clonotype turned up a few times. This chain joins TRBV12-3 or TRBV12-4 and TRBJ2-5; perhaps D is TRBD1 or TRBD2 (5 bases each). The J call may be mistaken, given a closer DNA end match to TRBJ2-7. The CDR3 length is 13 residues. CDR3 coding DNA: TGTGCCAGCGGGATGAGGGGTGAGAGCGAGCAGTACTTC. It encodes CASGMRGESEQYF.

The V call is TRBV12-3 or TRBV12-4, the J call TRBJ1-2, with TRBD1 identical over 9 bases. Trimming cost V 2 bases and J 4 bases; bases outside gene matches: 8. The CDR3 consists of 16 residues. CDR3: CASSLSSGTGFYGYTF. The CDR3 DNA sequence: TGTGCCAGCAGTTTATCCTCCGGGACAGGGTTCTATGGCTACACCTTC.

This clonotype was observed a few times. The chain employs TRBV7-3 and TRBJ2-3; 12 bases align to TRBD2. Looked up from germline, CDR1 is SGHTA and CDR2 is FQGTGA. CDR3 length equals 17 residues. The V and J ends lost 2 bases and 2 bases, in that order; junction bases with no gene match: 5. CDR3 residues: CASSLFGTSGLTDTQYF. The CDR3 DNA is TGTGCCAGCAGCTTATTTGGGACTAGCGGGCTCACAGATACGCAGTATTTT.